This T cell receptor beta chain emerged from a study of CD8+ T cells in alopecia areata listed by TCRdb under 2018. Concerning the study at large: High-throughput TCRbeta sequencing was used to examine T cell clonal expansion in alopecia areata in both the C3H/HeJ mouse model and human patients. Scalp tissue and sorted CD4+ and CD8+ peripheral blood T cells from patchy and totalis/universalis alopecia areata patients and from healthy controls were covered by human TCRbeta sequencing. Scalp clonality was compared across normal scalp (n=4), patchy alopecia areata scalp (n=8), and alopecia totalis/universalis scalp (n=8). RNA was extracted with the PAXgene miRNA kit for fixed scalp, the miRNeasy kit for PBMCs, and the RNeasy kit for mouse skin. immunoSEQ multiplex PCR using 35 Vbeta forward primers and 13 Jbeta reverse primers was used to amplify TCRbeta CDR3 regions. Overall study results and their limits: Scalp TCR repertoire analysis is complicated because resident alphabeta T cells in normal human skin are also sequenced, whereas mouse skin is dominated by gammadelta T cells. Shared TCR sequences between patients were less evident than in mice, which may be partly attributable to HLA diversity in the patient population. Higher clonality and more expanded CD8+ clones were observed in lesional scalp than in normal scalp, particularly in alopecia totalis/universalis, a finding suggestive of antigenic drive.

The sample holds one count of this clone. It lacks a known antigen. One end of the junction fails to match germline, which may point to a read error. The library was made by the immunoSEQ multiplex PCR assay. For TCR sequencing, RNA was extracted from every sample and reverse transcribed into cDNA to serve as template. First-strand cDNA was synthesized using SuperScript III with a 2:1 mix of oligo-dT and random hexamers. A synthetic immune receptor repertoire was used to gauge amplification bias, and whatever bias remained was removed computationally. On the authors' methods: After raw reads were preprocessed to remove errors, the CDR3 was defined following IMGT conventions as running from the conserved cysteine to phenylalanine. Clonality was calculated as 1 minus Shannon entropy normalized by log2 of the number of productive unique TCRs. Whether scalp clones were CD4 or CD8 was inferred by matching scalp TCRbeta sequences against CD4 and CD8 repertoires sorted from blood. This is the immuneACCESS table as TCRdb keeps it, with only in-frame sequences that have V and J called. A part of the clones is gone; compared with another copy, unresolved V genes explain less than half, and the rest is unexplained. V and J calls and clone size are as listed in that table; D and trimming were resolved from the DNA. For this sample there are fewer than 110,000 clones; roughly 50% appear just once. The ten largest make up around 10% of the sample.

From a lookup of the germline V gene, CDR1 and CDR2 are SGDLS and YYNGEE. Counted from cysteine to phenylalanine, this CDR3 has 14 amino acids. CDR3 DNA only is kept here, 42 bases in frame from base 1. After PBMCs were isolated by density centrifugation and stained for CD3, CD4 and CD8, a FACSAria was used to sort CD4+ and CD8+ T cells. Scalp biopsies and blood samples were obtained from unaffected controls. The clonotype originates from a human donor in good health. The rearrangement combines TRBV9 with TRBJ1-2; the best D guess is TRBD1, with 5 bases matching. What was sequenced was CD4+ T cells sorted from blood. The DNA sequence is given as TGTGCCAGCAGCGCCCTGACAGCGCCGCTAAGGGTACGTTTC. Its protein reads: CASSALTAPLRVRF.